The TCR beta chain described here comes from a study of a mutant IDH1 vaccine in newly diagnosed glioma. Study-wide background: Once 4-6 weeks had passed after radiotherapy alone, vaccination started, or it started with temozolomide cycles.

Sequencing used immunoSEQ multiplex PCR; TCRdb keeps in-frame clones, though not all of them. The table lists about 28,000 clones, 80% to 90% of them singletons. Time point reported: week 5, during vaccination. Topical imiquimod accompanied each vaccine dose, which consisted of 300 ug of mutant IDH1 20-mer peptide. The CDR3 totals 13 residues. Deletions cut 7 bases from V and 9 bases from J, with 16 bases between. Germline V gives CDR1 WSHSY, CDR2 SAAADI. This clone was observed a few times. Its antigen is unknown. Sequences were derived from PBMCs, sampled from a glioma patient whose treatment included an IDH1 peptide vaccine. The source of this sequence is a man between 18 and 29 years old with glioma. The chain couples TRBV10-2 to TRBJ2-1, with D unclear. CDR3 amino acids: CASIAQPPGEQFF. The CDR3 DNA follows: TGCGCCAGCATTGCCCAACCACCGGGTGAGCAGTTCTTC.